This TCR beta chain comes out of a study of blood T cells in healthy people across ages (dated by TCRdb to between 2014 and 2017). In the study overall: In model experiments, template switching captured roughly one uniquely barcoded TCR beta cDNA molecule for every two T cells. The study measured age-related changes in TCR beta repertoire diversity using deep sequencing normalized with unique cDNA molecular identifiers. Donors were grouped into four age groups: young (average about 15 years), middle-aged (over 35), aged (around 60) and long-lived (just over 80). Donors of different ages were randomly distributed across sequencing lanes to avoid experimental bias. Two additional independent replicas of 1 million unique cDNA reads from the same blood draw were analyzed for two donors (one aged 18 to 29 and one aged 80 or older).

Here is what the overall study found, with its caveats: Compared with the aged group, more naive CD4+ T cells, fewer expanded clones and increased TCR diversity were shown by the long-lived group, suggesting age selection. Donor CMV infection status was unknown, potentially confounding age-related changes in expanded clonotypes. As age increased, observed TCR beta diversity per million T cells dropped in a roughly linear way, and a significant reduction was already evident by age around 41. A strong correlation was found between observed TCR beta diversity and the percentage of naive T cells measured by flow cytometry. Bulk unsorted PBMC profiling prevented conclusive comparison of naive and antigen-experienced compartments. Total diversity estimates from one million sequenced T cells were considered lower bounds and underestimates.

The library relied on 5' RACE. The second PCR ran for roughly 7 to 11 cycles and used a J-beta primer mix along with a sample-barcoded 5' primer. Each TCR beta cDNA molecule received a unique molecular identifier from a template-switch 5' adaptor carrying 12 random nucleotides. Each sample yielded at least 2.5 million CDR3-containing paired-end reads. The Mint cDNA synthesis kit, primed by a TRBC-specific oligonucleotide, was used to synthesize first-strand cDNA from all RNA. All cDNA was treated with uracil-DNA glycosylase and then went through a first 18-cycle PCR with the universal primers M1SS and BC2_uni_R. As for the authors' bioinformatics: Normalization of each sample was performed by random selection of 1 million high-quality reads, each carrying a distinct molecular identifier. Instead of being binned into consensus sequences, reads that shared molecular identifiers were thrown out. MiTCR, run with a Q25 quality threshold and the strictest error-elimination algorithm, handled CDR3 identification, clonotype clustering and error correction. Lower-bound total TCR beta diversity was estimated with a nonparametric unseen species model using Euler transformation. The public sequencing data were trimmed at Q25 with fastp and processed into clonotypes with MiXCR by TCRdb, which kept only in-frame beta chains. Records with the same CDR3 protein are collapsed into one entry carrying the most frequent genes and DNA. For this entry, the V and J calls and clone size follow TCRdb and not the study's own pipeline. The table for this sample lists some 1,800,000 distinct CDR3 sequences; roughly 43% of them were counted only once. Roughly 24% of the sample is held by the ten biggest clonotypes.

To note about this clonotype: Its antigen is unknown. Base qualities are not provided; no much larger clone lies one nucleotide away.

The approximately 40 donors, aged about 6 to 95 years, were systemically healthy Caucasian individuals from Russia. Each donor gave ten milliliters of peripheral blood, drawn into EDTA-treated Vacutainer tubes. Ficoll-Paque density-gradient centrifugation was used to isolate PBMCs, with at least 6.5 million per sample. Total RNA, at least 6 micrograms per sample, was extracted from PBMCs with Trizol reagent. For every donor, flow cytometry on a PBMC aliquot measured the percentage of naive CD45RAhigh/CD27high T cells. The sequence was obtained from a human donor in good health. The specimen sequenced was blood.

The CDR3 region has the sequence CASSLGLIGGGGDTQYF. In nucleotide form, the sequence is TGTGCCAGCAGCTTAGGATTAATCGGAGGGGGCGGGGATACGCAGTATTTT. The chain employs TRBV7-2 and TRBJ2-3; TRBD1 is a weak D gene call, 7 bases matching. As encoded in the germline V gene, CDR1 is SGHTA while CDR2 is FQGNSA. Reading from cysteine to phenylalanine, the CDR3 counts 17 amino acids. Only the CDR3 part of the read is kept: 51 bases, read in frame from the first base. V is pared back by 1 base and J by 6 bases, with 20 bases lying between the germline termini. With the portions outside the CDR3 filled from the reference TRBV7-2 and TRBJ2-3 genes, the complete variable region becomes GAGVSQSPSNKVTEKGKDVELRCDPISGHTALYWYRQSLGQGLEFLIYFQGNSAPDKSGLPSDRFSAERTGGSVSTLTIQRTQQEDSAVYLCASSLGLIGGGGDTQYFGPGTRLTVL.